This paragraph covers one T cell receptor beta chain sequence. Its antigen remains unidentified. This entry belongs to a study of cytomegalovirus exposure and HLA in healthy donors. Findings of the study overall: The authors reported that TCR beta sequences could predict HLA-A and HLA-B alleles. These predictions were accurate for most subjects in the first cohort.

PCR was performed using 60 Vbeta and 13 Jbeta primers. The protocol was immunoSEQ multiplex PCR, while the TCRdb copy is restricted to in-frame clones and leaves out a portion. Of about 140,000 clones listed, about 74% are singletons. The donors were healthy bone marrow donors. Germline-derived CDR1 and CDR2 are SGHDT and YYEEEE. The CDR3 has 17 amino acids. The ends lost 4 bases at V and 0 bases at J; junction bases unmatched: 10. The sequenced sample consisted of PBMCs. This TCR was recovered from a woman aged 50 to 65 in good health and CMV-seronegative. The chain uses TRBV5-6 and TRBJ2-7, with TRBD1 matching over 10 bases. The DNA for the CDR3 is TGTGCCAGCAGCCTCTCCCGGGACAGGGGATACTCCTACGAGCAGTACTTC. Amino acids: CASSLSRDRGYSYEQYF.